What follows are 4 T cell receptor beta chains derived from one specimen sequenced in a study of Graves' ophthalmopathy and Graves' hyperthyroidism. Investigators amplified TCR beta CDR3 regions from RNA transcripts. First-round RT-PCR used HTBI primers; second-round multiplex PCR followed. One entry per CDR3 protein, called by TCRdb with MiXCR from the multiplex PCR reads. The sample holds hundreds of thousands of distinct CDR3 sequences, around 21% seen once. The sample consisted of peripheral blood. These receptors came from a young woman with stable Graves' hyperthyroidism.

This clonotype was seen ten or more times. The rearrangement uses TRBV6-1 and TRBJ2-4, with unresolved D. V dropped 4 bases and J dropped 8 bases, with 18 bases sitting between them. The germline V gene encodes CDR1 MNHNS and CDR2 SASEGT. This CDR3 has 15 amino acids. CDR3 protein: CASSVGTNTPDIQYF. The DNA of the CDR3 is TGTGCCAGCAGTGTTGGTACCAATACCCCCGACATTCAGTACTTC.

The rearrangement uses TRBV6-5 and TRBJ2-7; a possible D gene is TRBD2 (6 bases). Germline values: CDR1 MNHEY, CDR2 SVGAGI. The V end lost 3 bases, the J end lost 5 bases, and 14 bases lay between the germline ends. The CDR3 runs 14 residues. CDR3 region: CASSYFREKDEQYF. The CDR3 DNA reads as TGTGCCAGCAGTTATTTTCGGGAGAAGGACGAGCAGTACTTC.

This clonotype appeared many times. J is TRBJ2-7 and V is TRBV20-1; D gene unclear. Per germline, CDR1 DFQATT and CDR2 SNEGSKA (reference sequence). V was pared by 5 bases and J by 3 bases, with 14 bases between. The CDR3 has 13 residues. The CDR3 DNA reads TGCAGTGCTCTGTGGGGAATAGACTACGAGCAGTACTTC. This codes for CSALWGIDYEQYF.

This clonotype has at least ten counts. V usage is TRBV19 and J usage is TRBJ1-5; D might be TRBD1 (6 bases). The CDR3 totals 14 residues. V shed 7 bases and J shed 5 bases, with 15 bases lying between them. Germline values: CDR1 LNHDA, CDR2 SQIVND (reference sequence). CDR3 residues: CASTYRERDQPQHF. Written as DNA, the CDR3 is TGTGCCAGTACTTACAGGGAAAGGGATCAGCCCCAGCATTTT.